This TCR beta chain was profiled in a study of shared clonotypes between healthy human individuals. Data came from immunoSEQ multiplex PCR; TCRdb stores just in-frame clones and leaves some out. Of hundreds of thousands of clones listed, approximately 95% were seen once; the top ten hold 0.05% to 0.07%. The CDR3 is 14 residues long. The germline gives CDR1 KGHSH, CDR2 LQKENI. With 3 bases clipped from V and 5 bases from J, the junction kept 6 bases outside the gene matches. This receptor was taken from a woman under 40 in good health. The specimen sequenced was naive CD4+ T cells sorted from blood. Specified subset: CD45RA+ positively selected. The chain employs TRBV18 and TRBJ1-1, with TRBD1 identical over 7 bases. The CDR3 sequence: CASSPAAGGTEAFF. The CDR3 coding sequence is TGTGCCAGCTCACCGGCGGCAGGGGGGACTGAAGCTTTCTTT.